One sample yielded the 20 T cell receptor beta chains listed below, sequenced in a study of spatial heterogeneity in lung cancer. TCRdb redid the calling of the 5' RACE reads with MiXCR, one entry per CDR3 protein. Among tens of thousands of distinct CDR3 sequences listed, around 15% were seen once. The sample's time point: sample taken at primary tumor resection. Without sorting, whole RNA was sequenced from tumor, nontumor lung or frozen PBMC. The sequencing here drew on PBMCs, taken at surgery. The receptors were gathered from a male donor with early-stage non-small cell lung cancer.

This sequence joins TRBV7-3 and TRBJ2-1; 9 bases align to TRBD2. The J segment lost 6 bases and the V segment lost 5 bases, leaving 5 bases of the junction unmatched. The CDR3 loop spans 14 amino acids. CDR1 and CDR2 from the germline V gene are SGHTA and FQGTGA. Here the CDR3 reads CASSRLAAVNEQFF. For the CDR3, the DNA is TGTGCCAGCAGCCGACTAGCGGCCGTCAATGAGCAGTTCTTC.

This chain connects TRBV5-1 to TRBJ2-5; 7 nucleotides match TRBD2. The CDR3 loop spans 15 amino acids. The germline CDR1 and CDR2 sequences are SGHRS and YFSETQ. The V gene end was trimmed by 4 bases and the J gene end by 0 bases; junction bases not matched to a gene: 6. This CDR3 reads CASSRRTRDQETQYF. The CDR3 coding sequence is TGCGCCAGCAGCCGACGGACTAGGGACCAAGAGACCCAGTACTTC.

This clonotype is medium-sized by share. This rearrangement joins TRBV3-1 to TRBJ1-1; D is uncertain. Trimming took 4 bases from V and 3 from J, leaving 9 bases between them. CDR1 is LGHDT, CDR2 YNNKEL, per germline (reference sequence). This CDR3 contains 13 residues. CDR3 coding DNA: TGTGCCAGCAGCCCAGCCACAGACACTGAAGCTTTCTTT. Protein product: CASSPATDTEAFF.

This clonotype was counted a few times. The V and J genes are TRBV5-1 and TRBJ1-1; D unclear. The CDR3 totals 14 residues. Germline CDR1 and CDR2: SGHRS and YFSETQ. V was shortened by 2 bases and J by 5 bases, with 13 bases between the two germline ends. For the CDR3, the DNA is TGCGCCAGCAGCTTTACCGGGGTTGGAACTGAAGCTTTCTTT. Protein sequence: CASSFTGVGTEAFF.

The rearrangement joins TRBV18 to TRBJ1-4, with 9 nucleotides matching TRBD1. V trimming: 3 bases; J trimming: 8 bases; junction bases outside the gene matches: 4. The CDR3 extends over 14 amino acids. Per germline, CDR1 KGHSH and CDR2 LQKENI. CDR3 sequence reads: CASSPRDRAEKLFF. The DNA for the CDR3 is TGTGCCAGCTCACCCCGGGACAGGGCAGAAAAACTGTTTTTT.

The table lists this clonotype with a few counts. The genes are TRBV29-1 and TRBJ2-1, with TRBD1 matching over 8 bases. The V and J ends lost 5 bases and 8 bases, in that order; junction bases with no gene match: 5. This CDR3 is 12 amino acids long. Looked up from germline, CDR1 is SQVTM and CDR2 is ANQGSEA. This CDR3 reads CSVRAGGYEQFF. The CDR3 DNA sequence: TGCAGCGTTCGGGCAGGGGGCTATGAGCAGTTCTTC.

This clonotype was seen repeatedly, ten times or more. V is TRBV9 and J is TRBJ1-2; D is perhaps TRBD1 (6 bases). The V gene's germline CDR1 is SGDLS and CDR2 YYNGEE. Trimming took 0 bases from V and 4 from J, leaving 13 bases between them. The CDR3 spans 15 residues. The CDR3, as DNA: TGTGCCAGCAGCGTAGCTTCGACAGGCCGCTATGGCTACACCTTC. It is translated as CASSVASTGRYGYTF.

The genes are TRBV20-1 and TRBJ2-1; TRBD1 might be the D (5 bases). V was pared by 6 bases and J by 7 bases, with 7 bases between. There are 10 residues in the CDR3. Germline loops: CDR1 DFQATT, CDR2 SNEGSKA (reference sequence). CDR3 in DNA: TGCAGTGCCCAGGGTAATGAGCAGTTCTTC. As protein: CSAQGNEQFF.

The CDR3 DNA sequence: TGTGCCAGCAGTGGGCCGGGACTAGAGGGATCACCCCTCCACTTT. Its translation is CASSGPGLEGSPLHF. The chain carries TRBV3-1 and TRBJ1-6; maybe TRBD1 (5 bases). This CDR3 has 15 amino acids. Trimming took 6 bases from V and 10 from J, leaving 19 bases between them. Germline V gene data show CDR1 as LGHDT and CDR2 as YNNKEL (reference sequence).

This clonotype was seen many times. The chain combines TRBV20-1 with TRBJ2-3; 10 positions agree with TRBD2. After removal of 2 bases from V and 2 bases from J, the junction contained 4 bases not matched to a gene. Per germline, CDR1 DFQATT and CDR2 SNEGSKA (reference sequence). This CDR3 spans 15 amino acids. CDR3 sequence (DNA): TGCAGTGCTAGAACTAGCGGGGCCGACACAGATACGCAGTATTTT. Translation gives CSARTSGADTDTQYF.

This clonotype was counted ten times or more. This chain links TRBV27 with TRBJ2-1, with 7 bases fitting TRBD2. The germline V gene encodes CDR1 MNHEY and CDR2 SMNVEV (reference sequence). V was pared by 0 bases and J by 5 bases, with 7 bases of the junction left unmatched. The CDR3 spans 16 residues. CDR3 residues: CASSLSWGLNNNEQFF. The CDR3 DNA sequence: TGTGCCAGCAGTTTATCATGGGGACTAAACAACAATGAGCAGTTCTTC.

This clonotype has only a few counts. The genes are TRBV4-1 and TRBJ2-5; possible D gene TRBD2, 6 bases. Germline-derived CDR1 and CDR2 are MGHRA and YSYEKL. This CDR3 is 15 amino acids long. Trimming removed 4 bases from V and 5 bases from J, with 17 bases in between. The CDR3 sequence is CASSRSWREDETQYF. In DNA, the CDR3 is TGCGCCAGCAGCCGTTCATGGAGGGAAGACGAGACCCAGTACTTC.

V usage is TRBV5-1 and J usage is TRBJ1-2; the D gene is possibly TRBD1 (5 bases). In germline, CDR1 is SGHRS, CDR2 YFSETQ. The CDR3 spans 14 residues. The V end lost 4 bases, the J end lost 5 bases, and 15 bases lay between the germline ends. The chain's CDR3 is CASSGGTADYGYTF. The CDR3 nucleotides are TGCGCCAGCAGCGGCGGGACGGCCGATTATGGCTACACCTTC.

The chain combines TRBV2 with TRBJ1-2; no definite D call. The V gene's germline CDR1 is SNHLY and CDR2 FYNNEI. Trimming removed 8 bases from V and 7 bases from J, with 17 bases in between. The CDR3 has 13 amino acids. This chain's CDR3 is CASGKGGYGGYTF. For the CDR3, the DNA is TGTGCCAGCGGAAAGGGCGGATATGGTGGCTACACCTTC.

At least ten counts were recorded for this clonotype. This rearrangement joins TRBV4-1 to TRBJ1-5; no clear D gene. The V end was cut by 1 base, the J end by 4 bases, with 5 bases between. This CDR3 region has 13 residues. CDR1 and CDR2 from the germline V gene are MGHRA and YSYEKL. CDR3 coding DNA: TGCGCCAGCAGCCAAGCTGGGAATCAGCCCCAGCATTTT. It codes for CASSQAGNQPQHF.

This chain uses TRBV10-3 with TRBJ2-2, with 7 bases identical to TRBD1. The J segment lost 0 bases and the V segment lost 3 bases, leaving 7 bases of the junction unmatched. This CDR3 is 17 amino acids long. Germline V gives CDR1 ENHRY, CDR2 SYGVKD. The CDR3 bases are TGTGCCATCAGTGACCAGACAGGGCGCGCGAACACCGGGGAGCTGTTTTTT. As protein: CAISDQTGRANTGELFF.

In DNA, the CDR3 is TGCAGTGCCCCAAGGGGGAGCCCGAACACCGGGGAGCTGTTTTTT. This sequence encodes CSAPRGSPNTGELFF. The chain uses TRBV20-1 and TRBJ2-2, with D perhaps matching TRBD1 (6 bases). Trimming took 6 bases from V and 0 from J, leaving 14 bases between them. Germline-derived CDR1 and CDR2 are DFQATT and SNEGSKA (reference sequence). This CDR3 comprises 15 residues.

The chain has TRBV5-1 and TRBJ1-2, with 9 bases aligning to TRBD1. CDR1 and CDR2 (germline): SGHRS, YFSETQ. The CDR3 is made up of 16 amino acids. The V segment lost 4 bases and the J segment 3 bases; nucleotides outside the gene matches: 10. The CDR3 coding sequence is TGCGCCAGCAGCCTGGGACAGGGTAGGGCGGACTATGGCTACACCTTC. Translation: CASSLGQGRADYGYTF.

This clonotype has at least ten counts. This sequence joins TRBV28 and TRBJ2-1, with D unclear. Germline CDR1 is MDHEN and CDR2 is SYDVKM. The CDR3 has 14 residues. V lost 3 bases to trimming and J lost 0 bases, with 6 bases between them. The CDR3 sequence is CASSFPSSYNEQFF. The CDR3, as DNA: TGTGCCAGCAGTTTCCCGAGCTCCTACAATGAGCAGTTCTTC. The complete variable domain, with remaining parts taken from reference TRBV28 and TRBJ2-1, reads DVKVTQSSRYLVKRTGEKVFLECVQDMDHENMFWYRQDPGLGLRLIYFSYDVKMKEKGDIPEGYSVSREKKERFSLILESASTNQTSMYLCASSFPSSYNEQFFGPGTRLTVL.

This rearrangement joins TRBV20-1 to TRBJ2-3; TRBD2 aligns across 9 bases. With V trimmed by 1 base and J by 5 bases, 7 bases remained unmatched. Germline CDR1 is DFQATT and CDR2 is SNEGSKA (reference sequence). This CDR3 is built from 15 residues. The CDR3 DNA reads TGCAGTGCTAGAGTCGGGACTAGCCGGAGAGATACGCAGTATTTT. This codes for CSARVGTSRRDTQYF.